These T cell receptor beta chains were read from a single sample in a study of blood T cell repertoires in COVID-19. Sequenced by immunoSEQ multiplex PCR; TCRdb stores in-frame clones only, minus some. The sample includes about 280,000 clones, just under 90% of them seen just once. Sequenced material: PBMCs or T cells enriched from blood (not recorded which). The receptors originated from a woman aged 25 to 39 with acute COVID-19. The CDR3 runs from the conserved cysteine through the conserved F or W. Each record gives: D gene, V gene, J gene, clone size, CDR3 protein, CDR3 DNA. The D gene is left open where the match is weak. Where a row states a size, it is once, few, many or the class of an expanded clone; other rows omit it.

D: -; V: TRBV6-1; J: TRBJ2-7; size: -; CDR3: CASSESSGVSYEQYF; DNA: TGTGCCAGCAGTGAATCGTCCGGGGTCTCCTACGAGCAGTACTTC
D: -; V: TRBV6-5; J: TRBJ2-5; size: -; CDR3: CASSYTGGSGQETQYF; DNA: TGTGCCAGCAGTTACACAGGGGGTAGCGGGCAAGAGACCCAGTACTTC
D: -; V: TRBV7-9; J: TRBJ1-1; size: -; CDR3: CASSLEQRAEAFF; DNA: TGTGCCAGCAGCTTAGAACAGAGGGCTGAAGCTTTCTTT
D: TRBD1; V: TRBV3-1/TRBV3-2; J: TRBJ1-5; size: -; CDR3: CASSQSETGALGQPQHF; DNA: TGTGCCAGCAGCCAATCCGAGACAGGGGCCCTCGGGCAGCCCCAGCATTTT
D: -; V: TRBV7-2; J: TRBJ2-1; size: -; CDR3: CASSLLASYSSSYNEQFF; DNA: TGTGCCAGCAGCTTACTAGCGTCGTACTCTAGCTCCTACAATGAGCAGTTCTTC
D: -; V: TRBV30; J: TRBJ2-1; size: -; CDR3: CAWVCLENEQFF; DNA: TGTGCCTGGGTTTGTTTAGAGAATGAGCAGTTCTTC
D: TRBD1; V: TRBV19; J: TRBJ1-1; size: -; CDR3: CASTTWTGQAEAFF; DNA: TGTGCCAGTACTACCTGGACAGGGCAAGCTGAAGCTTTCTTT
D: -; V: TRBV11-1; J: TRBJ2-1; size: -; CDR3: CASSLVSLVDQKTQFF; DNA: TGTGCCAGCAGCTTAGTTTCACTAGTGGACCAAAAAACGCAGTTCTTC
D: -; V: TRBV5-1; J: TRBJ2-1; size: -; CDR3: CASSLNAPELYNEQFF; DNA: TGCGCCAGCAGCTTGAACGCGCCTGAATTATACAATGAGCAGTTCTTC
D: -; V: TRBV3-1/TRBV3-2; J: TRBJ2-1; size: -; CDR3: CASSRVAHSYNEQFF; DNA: TGTGCCAGCAGCCGAGTAGCCCATTCCTACAATGAGCAGTTCTTC
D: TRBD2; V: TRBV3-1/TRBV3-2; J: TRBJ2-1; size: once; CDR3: CASSQAGGPDEQFF; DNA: TGTGCCAGCAGCCAAGCGGGAGGGCCGGATGAGCAGTTCTTC
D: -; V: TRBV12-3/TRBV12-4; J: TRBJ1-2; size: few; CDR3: CASSPDYGYTF; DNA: TGTGCCAGCAGTCCAGACTATGGCTACACCTTC
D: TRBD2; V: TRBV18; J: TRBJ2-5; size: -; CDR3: CASSPNLPGGNQETQYF; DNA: TGTGCCAGCTCACCGAATCTGCCGGGAGGTAACCAAGAGACCCAGTACTTC
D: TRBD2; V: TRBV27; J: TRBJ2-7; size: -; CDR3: CASSKPGRTYEQYF; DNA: TGTGCCAGCAGTAAACCCGGGAGGACCTACGAGCAGTACTTC
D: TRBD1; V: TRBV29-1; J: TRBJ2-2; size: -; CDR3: CSVEKTGLDTGELFF; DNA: TGCAGCGTTGAAAAGACAGGGCTAGACACCGGGGAGCTGTTTTTT
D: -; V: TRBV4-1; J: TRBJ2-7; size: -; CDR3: CASSQESVGLTSYEQYF; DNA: TGCGCCAGCAGCCAAGAGTCCGTCGGACTGACCTCCTACGAGCAGTACTTC
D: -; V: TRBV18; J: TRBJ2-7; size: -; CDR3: CASSPATSSYEQYF; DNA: TGTGCCAGCTCACCAGCGACATCGTCCTACGAGCAGTACTTC
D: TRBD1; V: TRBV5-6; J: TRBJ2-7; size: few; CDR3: CASSLPQSRDRALF; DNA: TGTGCCAGCAGCTTGCCCCAAAGCCGGGACAGGGCTTTGTTC
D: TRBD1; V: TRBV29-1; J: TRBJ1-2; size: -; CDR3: CSVGQGQGYTF; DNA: TGCAGCGTTGGACAGGGGCAAGGCTACACCTTC
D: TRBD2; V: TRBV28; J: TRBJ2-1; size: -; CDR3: CASSIGTSGYNEQFF; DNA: TGTGCCAGCAGCATTGGGACTAGCGGCTACAATGAGCAGTTCTTC
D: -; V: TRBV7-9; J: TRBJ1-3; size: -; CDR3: CASSPSLIRGSGNTIYF; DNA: TGTGCCAGCAGCCCTAGTTTAATTAGGGGCTCTGGAAACACCATATATTTT
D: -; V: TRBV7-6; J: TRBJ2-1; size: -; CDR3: CASSPQASEYNEQFF; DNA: TGTGCCAGCAGCCCACAGGCCTCGGAGTACAATGAGCAGTTCTTC
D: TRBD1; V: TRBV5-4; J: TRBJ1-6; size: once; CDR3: CASSLGQDSPLHF; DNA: TGTGCCAGCAGCCTGGGACAGGATTCACCCCTCCACTTT
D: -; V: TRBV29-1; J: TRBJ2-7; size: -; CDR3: CSVVGPSSYEQYF; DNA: TGCAGCGTTGTTGGGCCGAGCTCCTACGAGCAGTACTTC
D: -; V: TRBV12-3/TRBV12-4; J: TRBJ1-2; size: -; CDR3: CASTGTHGYTF; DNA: TGTGCCAGCACCGGGACACATGGCTACACCTTC
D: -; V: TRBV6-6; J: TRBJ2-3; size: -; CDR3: CASSYSYGSTDTQYF; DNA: TGTGCCAGCAGTTACTCGTACGGGAGCACAGATACGCAGTATTTT
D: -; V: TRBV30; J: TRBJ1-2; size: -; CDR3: CAWSPGFGYTF; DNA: TGTGCCTGGAGTCCCGGGTTCGGCTACACCTTC
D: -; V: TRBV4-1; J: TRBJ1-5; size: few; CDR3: CASSHNEVYGQPQHF; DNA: TGCGCCAGCAGCCACAATGAGGTGTACGGTCAGCCCCAGCATTTT
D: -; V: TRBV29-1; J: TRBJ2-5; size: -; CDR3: CSVEDKNQETQYF; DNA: TGCAGCGTTGAGGACAAGAACCAAGAGACCCAGTACTTC
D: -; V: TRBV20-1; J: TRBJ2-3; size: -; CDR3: CGHPDTQYF; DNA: TGCGGACATCCAGATACGCAGTATTTT